The clone carrying this T cell receptor beta chain was seen only a few times. Deletions cut 6 bases from V and 2 bases from J, with 15 bases between. The CDR3 totals 14 residues. Germline V gives CDR1 SQVTM, CDR2 ANQGSEA. The data stem from a study of OX40 agonist ivuxolimab in advanced cancers. As for the study in general: Patients were dosed with the agonistic anti-OX40 (CD134) antibody ivuxolimab. Cohort: about 82% men, mean age about 60, aged roughly 20 to 79. Every 2 weeks, patients got intravenous ivuxolimab at one of six dose levels (0.01-10 mg/kg).

TCRdb keeps only in-frame clones here, not all; method: immunoSEQ multiplex PCR. The sample holds more than 70,000 clones, roughly 80% seen once. Patients who had autoimmune disease history or got systemic immunosuppression were left out. The source was CD4+ or CD8+ T cells sorted from blood, collected in a trial of the OX40 agonist ivuxolimab. J is TRBJ2-3 and V is TRBV29-1; weak D call: TRBD1 (6 bases). The clonotype comes from an adult with an advanced solid tumor such as melanoma, head and neck, liver or kidney cancer. CDR3 nucleotide sequence: TGCAGCGTCTCCAGGGGAGAACACACAGATACGCAGTATTTT. It encodes CSVSRGEHTDTQYF.